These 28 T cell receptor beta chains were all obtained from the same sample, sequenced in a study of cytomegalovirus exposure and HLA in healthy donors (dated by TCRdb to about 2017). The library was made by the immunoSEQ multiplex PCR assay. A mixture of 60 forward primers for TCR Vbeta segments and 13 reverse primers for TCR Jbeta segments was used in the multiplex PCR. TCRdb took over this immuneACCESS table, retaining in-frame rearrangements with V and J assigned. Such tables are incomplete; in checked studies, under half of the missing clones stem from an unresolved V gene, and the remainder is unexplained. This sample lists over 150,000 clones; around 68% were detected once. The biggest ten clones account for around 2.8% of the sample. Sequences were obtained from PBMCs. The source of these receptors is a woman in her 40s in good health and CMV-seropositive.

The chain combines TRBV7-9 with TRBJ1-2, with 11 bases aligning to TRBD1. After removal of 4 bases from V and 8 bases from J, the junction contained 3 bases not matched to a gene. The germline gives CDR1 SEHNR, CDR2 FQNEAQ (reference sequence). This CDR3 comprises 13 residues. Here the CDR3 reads CASSSDRGLGYTF. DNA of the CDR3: TGTGCCAGCAGCTCGGACAGGGGGCTCGGCTACACCTTC. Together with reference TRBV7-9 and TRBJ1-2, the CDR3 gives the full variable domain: DTGVSQNPRHKITKRGQNVTFRCDPISEHNRLYWYRQTLGQGPEFLTYFQNEAQLEKSRLLSDRFSAERPKGSFSTLEIQRTEQGDSAMYLCASSSDRGLGYTFGSGTRLTVV.

In DNA form, the CDR3 reads TGCGCCAGCAGCCAACAGGGGGACAGGTCCCCCGACAATGAGCAGTTCTTC. Translated: CASSQQGDRSPDNEQFF. The chain links TRBV4-3 to TRBJ2-1; 8 bases are shared with TRBD1. The CDR3 runs 17 residues. CDR1 and CDR2 (germline): LGHNA, YSLEER. The V gene end was trimmed by 2 bases and the J gene end by 5 bases; junction bases not matched to a gene: 11.

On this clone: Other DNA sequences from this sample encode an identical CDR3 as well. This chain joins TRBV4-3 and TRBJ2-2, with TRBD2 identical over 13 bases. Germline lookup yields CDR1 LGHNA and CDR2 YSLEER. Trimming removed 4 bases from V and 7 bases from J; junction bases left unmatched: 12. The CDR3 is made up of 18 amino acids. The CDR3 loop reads CASSPTPGLAGVGGELFF. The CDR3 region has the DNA TGCGCCAGCAGCCCCACTCCAGGACTAGCGGGAGTCGGCGGGGAGCTGTTTTTT.

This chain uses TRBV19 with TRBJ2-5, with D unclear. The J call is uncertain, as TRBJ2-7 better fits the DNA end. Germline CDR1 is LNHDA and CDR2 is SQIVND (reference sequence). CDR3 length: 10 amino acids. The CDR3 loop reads CASPSYEQYF. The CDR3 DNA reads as TGTGCCAGCCCCTCCTACGAGCAGTACTTC.

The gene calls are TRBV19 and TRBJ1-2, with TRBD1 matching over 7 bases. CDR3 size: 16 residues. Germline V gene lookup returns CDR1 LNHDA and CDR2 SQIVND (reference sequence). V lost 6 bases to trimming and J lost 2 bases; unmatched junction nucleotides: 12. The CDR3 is CASSNRPGGQNYGYTF. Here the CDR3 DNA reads TGTGCCAGTAGCAACCGGCCAGGGGGGCAGAACTATGGCTACACCTTC.

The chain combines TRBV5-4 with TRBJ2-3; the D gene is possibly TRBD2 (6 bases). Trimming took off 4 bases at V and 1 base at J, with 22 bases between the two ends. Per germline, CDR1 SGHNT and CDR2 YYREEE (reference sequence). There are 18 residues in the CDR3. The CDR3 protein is CASSQKQTSQGGTDTQYF. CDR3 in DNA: TGTGCCAGCAGCCAAAAGCAAACTAGCCAAGGAGGCACAGATACGCAGTATTTT.

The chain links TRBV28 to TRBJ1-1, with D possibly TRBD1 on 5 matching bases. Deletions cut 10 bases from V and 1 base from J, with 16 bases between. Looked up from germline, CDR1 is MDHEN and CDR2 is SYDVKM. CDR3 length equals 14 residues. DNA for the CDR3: TGTGCCACCAACTCAGGACAAGAGAACACTGAAGCTTTCTTT. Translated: CATNSGQENTEAFF.

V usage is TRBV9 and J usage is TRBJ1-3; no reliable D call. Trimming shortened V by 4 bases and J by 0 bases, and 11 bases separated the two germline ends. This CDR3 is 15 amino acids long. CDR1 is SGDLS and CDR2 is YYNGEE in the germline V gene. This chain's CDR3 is CASSPAAASGNTIYF. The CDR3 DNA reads TGTGCCAGCAGCCCCGCGGCAGCCTCTGGAAACACCATATATTTT.

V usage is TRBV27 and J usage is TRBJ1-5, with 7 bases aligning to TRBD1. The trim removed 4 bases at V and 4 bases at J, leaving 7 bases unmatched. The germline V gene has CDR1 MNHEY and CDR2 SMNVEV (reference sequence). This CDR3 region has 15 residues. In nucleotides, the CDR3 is TGTGCCAGCAGTTCCGTAGACAGGGATAATCAGCCCCAGCATTTT. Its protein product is CASSSVDRDNQPQHF.

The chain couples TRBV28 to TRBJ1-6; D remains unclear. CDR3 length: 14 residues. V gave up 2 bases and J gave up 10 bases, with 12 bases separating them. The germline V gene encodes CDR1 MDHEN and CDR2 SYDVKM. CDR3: CASSLAQPGSPLHF. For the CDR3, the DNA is TGTGCCAGCAGTTTAGCACAGCCGGGGTCACCCCTCCACTTT.

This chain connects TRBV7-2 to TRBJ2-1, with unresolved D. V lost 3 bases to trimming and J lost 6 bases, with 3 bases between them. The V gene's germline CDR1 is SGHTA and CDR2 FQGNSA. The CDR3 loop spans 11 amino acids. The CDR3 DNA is TGTGCCAGCAGCTTCGGCAATGAGCAGTTCTTC. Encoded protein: CASSFGNEQFF.

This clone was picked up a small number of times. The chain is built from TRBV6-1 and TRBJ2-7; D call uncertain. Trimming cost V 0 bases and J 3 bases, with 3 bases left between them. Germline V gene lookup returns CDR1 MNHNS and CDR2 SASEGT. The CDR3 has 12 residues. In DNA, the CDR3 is TGTGCCAGCAGTGAAGCACACTACGAGCAGTACTTC. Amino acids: CASSEAHYEQYF.

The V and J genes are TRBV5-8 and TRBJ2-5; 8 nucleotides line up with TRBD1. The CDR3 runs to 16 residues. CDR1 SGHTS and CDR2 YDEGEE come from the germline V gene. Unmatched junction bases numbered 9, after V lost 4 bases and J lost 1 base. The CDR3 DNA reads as TGTGCCAGCAGCGGATGGGACAGGCGTTTCCAAGAGACCCAGTACTTC. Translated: CASSGWDRRFQETQYF.

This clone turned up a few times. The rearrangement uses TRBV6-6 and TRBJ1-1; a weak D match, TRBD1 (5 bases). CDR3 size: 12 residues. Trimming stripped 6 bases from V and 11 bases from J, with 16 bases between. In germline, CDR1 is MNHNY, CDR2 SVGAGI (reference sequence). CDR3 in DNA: TGTGCCAGCAGGGGCTCGGGGGGTTCGGCTTTCTTT. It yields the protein CASRGSGGSAFF.

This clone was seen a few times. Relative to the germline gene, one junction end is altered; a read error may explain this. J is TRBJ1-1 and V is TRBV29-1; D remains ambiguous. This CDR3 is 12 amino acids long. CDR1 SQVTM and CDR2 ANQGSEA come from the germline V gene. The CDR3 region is CSAETPNTEAFF. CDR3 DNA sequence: TGCAGCGCTGAAACACCGAACACTGAAGCTTTCTTT.

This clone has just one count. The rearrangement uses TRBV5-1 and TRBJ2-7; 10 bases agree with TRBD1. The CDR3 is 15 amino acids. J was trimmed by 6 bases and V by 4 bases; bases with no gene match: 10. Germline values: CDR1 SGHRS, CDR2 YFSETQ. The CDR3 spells CASSLQGQGSCEQYF. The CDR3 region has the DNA TGCGCCAGCAGCCTTCAGGGACAGGGGAGCTGCGAGCAGTACTTC.

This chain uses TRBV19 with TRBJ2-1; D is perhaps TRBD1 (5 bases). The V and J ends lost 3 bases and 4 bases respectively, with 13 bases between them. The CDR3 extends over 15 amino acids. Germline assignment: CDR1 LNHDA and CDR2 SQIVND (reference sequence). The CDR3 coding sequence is TGTGCCAGTAGTATGCAGGGTTGGGAATACAATGAGCAGTTCTTC. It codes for CASSMQGWEYNEQFF.

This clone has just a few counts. Here the CDR3 reads CASSPRVFSIYEQYF. The DNA for the CDR3 is TGCGCCAGCAGCCCCCGAGTATTCTCGATATACGAGCAGTACTTC. The chain recombines TRBV4-1 with TRBJ2-7; D is uncertain. Trimming pared 4 bases from V and 4 bases from J, leaving 17 bases between. Germline assignment: CDR1 MGHRA and CDR2 YSYEKL. This CDR3 is built from 15 residues.

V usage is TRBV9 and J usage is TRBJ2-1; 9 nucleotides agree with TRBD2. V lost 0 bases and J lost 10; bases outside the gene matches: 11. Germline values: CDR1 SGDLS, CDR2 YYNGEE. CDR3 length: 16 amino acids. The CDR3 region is CASSVGGGRASEEQFF. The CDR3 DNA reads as TGTGCCAGCAGCGTAGGGGGCGGGAGGGCCTCGGAGGAGCAGTTCTTC.

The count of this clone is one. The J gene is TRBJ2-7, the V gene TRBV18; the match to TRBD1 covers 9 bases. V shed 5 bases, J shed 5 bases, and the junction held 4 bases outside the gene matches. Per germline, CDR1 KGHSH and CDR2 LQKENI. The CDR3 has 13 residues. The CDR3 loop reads CASSSDRGHEQYF. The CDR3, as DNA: TGTGCCAGCTCATCGGACAGGGGCCACGAGCAGTACTTC.

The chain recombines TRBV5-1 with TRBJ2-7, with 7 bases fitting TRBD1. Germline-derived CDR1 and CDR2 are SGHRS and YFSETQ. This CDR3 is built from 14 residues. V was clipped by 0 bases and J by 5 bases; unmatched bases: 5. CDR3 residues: CASSLGQGPHEQYF. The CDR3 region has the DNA TGCGCCAGCAGCTTGGGACAGGGTCCCCACGAGCAGTACTTC.

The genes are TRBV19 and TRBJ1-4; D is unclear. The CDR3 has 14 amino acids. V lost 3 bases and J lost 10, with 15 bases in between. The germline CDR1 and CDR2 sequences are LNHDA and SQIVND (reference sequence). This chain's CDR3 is CASSIRSGFGKLFF. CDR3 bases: TGTGCCAGTAGTATCCGCTCGGGATTTGGAAAACTGTTTTTT.

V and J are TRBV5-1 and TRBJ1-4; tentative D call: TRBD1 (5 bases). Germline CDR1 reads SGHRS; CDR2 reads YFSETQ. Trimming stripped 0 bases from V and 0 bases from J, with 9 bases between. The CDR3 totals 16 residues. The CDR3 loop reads CASSLEGLSTNEKLFF. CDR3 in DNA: TGCGCCAGCAGCTTGGAGGGGCTATCAACTAATGAAAAACTGTTTTTT. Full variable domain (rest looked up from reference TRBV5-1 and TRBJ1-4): KAGVTQTPRYLIKTRGQQVTLSCSPISGHRSVSWYQQTPGQGLQFLFEYFSETQRNKGNFPGRFSGRQFSNSRSEMNVSTLELGDSALYLCASSLEGLSTNEKLFFGSGTQLSVL.

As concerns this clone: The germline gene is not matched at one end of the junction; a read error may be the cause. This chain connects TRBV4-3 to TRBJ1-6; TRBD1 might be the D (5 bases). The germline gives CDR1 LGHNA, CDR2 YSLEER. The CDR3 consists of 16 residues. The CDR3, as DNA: TGCGCCAGCAGCCAAGAAGTGACGGGGGGGAATTCACCCCTCAACTTT. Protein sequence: CASSQEVTGGNSPLNF.

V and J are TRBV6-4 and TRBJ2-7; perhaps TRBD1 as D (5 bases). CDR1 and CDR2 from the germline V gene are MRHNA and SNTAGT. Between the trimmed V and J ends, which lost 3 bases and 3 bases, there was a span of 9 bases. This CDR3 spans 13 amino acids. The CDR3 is CASSEGHNYEQYF. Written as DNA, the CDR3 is TGTGCCAGCAGTGAGGGGCATAACTACGAGCAGTACTTC.

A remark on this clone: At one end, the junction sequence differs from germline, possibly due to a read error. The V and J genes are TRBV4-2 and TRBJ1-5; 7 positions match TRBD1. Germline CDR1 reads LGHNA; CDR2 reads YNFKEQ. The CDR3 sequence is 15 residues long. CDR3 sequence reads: CASSRDRAPNQPQNF. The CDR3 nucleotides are TGTGCCAGCAGCCGCGACAGGGCGCCGAATCAGCCCCAGAATTTT.

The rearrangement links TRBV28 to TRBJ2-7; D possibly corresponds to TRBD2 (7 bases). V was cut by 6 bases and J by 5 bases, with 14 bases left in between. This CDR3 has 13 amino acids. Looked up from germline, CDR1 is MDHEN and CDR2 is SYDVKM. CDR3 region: CASSLGGGNEQYF. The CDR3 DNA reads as TGTGCCAGCAGCTTAGGCGGGGGCAACGAGCAGTACTTC.

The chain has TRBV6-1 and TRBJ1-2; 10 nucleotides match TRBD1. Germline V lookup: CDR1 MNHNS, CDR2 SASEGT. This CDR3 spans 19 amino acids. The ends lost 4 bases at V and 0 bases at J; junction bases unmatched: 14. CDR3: CASSGPRDRGGGSNYGYTF. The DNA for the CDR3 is TGTGCCAGCAGTGGCCCACGGGACAGGGGAGGAGGTTCTAACTATGGCTACACCTTC.